This T cell receptor (beta chain) was identified in a study of early T cells in non-severe SARS-CoV-2 infection. Study in general: Sequencing of bulk RNA from unsorted whole blood was done, without chain pairing.

MiXCR, run by TCRdb on the 5' RACE reads, gives a single entry per CDR3 protein. The sample contains approximately 69,000 distinct CDR3 sequences, approximately 10% of which appear only once. This CDR3 has 13 residues. Between the trimmed V and J ends, which lost 2 bases and 0 bases, there was a span of 4 bases. CDR1 is SGHTA, CDR2 FQGTGA, per germline. There are a few counts of this clonotype. The sequenced sample was whole blood, obtained at baseline. This sequence joins TRBV7-3 and TRBJ2-5; D is unresolved. The clonotype comes from an adult who was a healthcare worker with PCR-confirmed SARS-CoV-2 infection or an uninfected control (not recorded which). CDR3 loop: CASSLRNQETQYF. The DNA of the CDR3 is TGTGCCAGCAGCTTACGGAACCAAGAGACCCAGTACTTC. The complete variable domain, with remaining parts taken from reference TRBV7-3 and TRBJ2-5, reads GAGVSQTPSNKVTEKGKYVELRCDPISGHTALYWYRQSLGQGPEFLIYFQGTGAADDSGLPNDRFFAVRPEGSVSTLKIQRTERGDSAVYLCASSLRNQETQYFGPGTRLLVL.